Following are 19 T cell receptor beta chains from one sample sequenced in a study of read filtering for tumor transcriptome and immune sequencing. From roughly 390 ng of RNA, a library with molecular barcoded alpha/delta and beta/gamma adaptors was made. TCRdb re-called the reads through MiXCR, storing one row per CDR3 protein. The repertoire consists of approximately 41,000 distinct CDR3 sequences, with 13% occurring once and the leading ten covering over 25%. Sequenced: a population of CD138-negative cells sorted from bone marrow. The origin of the receptors is a donor at least 40 years old with multiple myeloma.

As regards this clonotype: A far larger clone differs by one base, so this is likely a read error. The gene calls are TRBV15 and TRBJ1-6; no definite D call. Germline CDR1 and CDR2: LNHNV and YYDKDF (reference sequence). CDR3 length equals 14 residues. CDR3 in DNA: TGTGCCACCAGCAGTTCCGGGTCCTTGAGGGAAGCTCTCTTT. This codes for CATSSSGSLREALF.

By share of the sample, this clonotype is medium-sized. CDR3 sequence: CRGDRGTEAFF. CDR3 DNA: TGCAGGGGGGACAGGGGCACTGAAGCTTTCTTT. The V and J genes are TRBV20-1 and TRBJ1-1; 10 nucleotides align to TRBD1. This CDR3 spans 11 amino acids. Per germline, CDR1 DFQATT and CDR2 SNEGSKA (reference sequence).

This clonotype was seen ten or more times. The J gene is TRBJ2-1, the V gene TRBV14, with TRBD2 matching 7 bases. Germline lookup yields CDR1 SGHDN and CDR2 FVKESK. CDR3 length equals 15 residues. J gave up 5 bases and V 3 bases, and 7 bases lay outside the gene matches. The CDR3 here is CASSQRLADDNEQFF. The CDR3 DNA reads TGTGCCAGCAGCCAGAGGCTAGCGGACGACAATGAGCAGTTCTTC.

This clonotype was detected many times. The rearrangement joins TRBV3-1 to TRBJ1-6; tentatively, D is TRBD1 (5 bases). Germline-derived CDR1 and CDR2 are LGHDT and YNNKEL (reference sequence). This CDR3 contains 14 residues. V was clipped by 4 bases and J by 7 bases, with 11 bases between them. CDR3 nucleotides: TGTGCCAGCAGCCGAGGTGGGGGGAATTCACCCCTCCACTTT. Amino acid sequence: CASSRGGGNSPLHF.

This clonotype was picked up a small number of times. A much larger clone lies a single base off, so this may be a read error. The chain carries TRBV7-2 and TRBJ2-7; tentatively, D is TRBD1 or TRBD2 (5 bases each). This CDR3 contains 14 residues. Germline V gives CDR1 SGHTA, CDR2 FQGNSA. The CDR3 DNA reads TGTGCCGGCAGCTCCCGGGGCTCTCCCCCCGAGCAGTACTTC. This codes for CAGSSRGSPPEQYF.

This clonotype was seen repeatedly, ten times or more. The rearrangement links TRBV28 to TRBJ1-4; TRBD1 might be the D (6 bases). The CDR3 covers 12 residues. Germline assignment: CDR1 MDHEN and CDR2 SYDVKM. CDR3: CAINRGGEKLFF. In nucleotides, the CDR3 is TGTGCTATAAATAGGGGGGGTGAAAAACTGTTTTTT.

This clonotype was recorded many times. The chain recombines TRBV4-1 with TRBJ2-2, with 11 bases aligning to TRBD2. This CDR3 spans 15 amino acids. V was clipped by 6 bases and J by 5 bases; unmatched bases: 5. CDR1 and CDR2 (germline): MGHRA, YSYEKL. As DNA, the CDR3 is TGCGCCAGCAGGCTAGCGGGAGGCGGAACCGGGGAGCTGTTTTTT. Protein product: CASRLAGGGTGELFF.

This clonotype was seen a handful of times. Here the CDR3 reads CATSDFGTAQETQYF. The CDR3 DNA follows: TGTGCCACCAGTGATTTTGGCACCGCACAAGAGACCCAGTACTTC. The chain employs TRBV24-1 and TRBJ2-5; D not certain. In germline, CDR1 is KGHDR, CDR2 SFDVKD. The CDR3 loop spans 15 amino acids. V was clipped by 1 base and J by 2 bases, with 10 bases between them.

The table lists this clonotype with many counts. The chain couples TRBV28 to TRBJ1-5; unclear D gene. V was cut by 5 bases and J by 2 bases, with 13 bases left in between. The CDR3 is 15 residues long. The germline CDR1 and CDR2 sequences are MDHEN and SYDVKM. The CDR3 here is CASSLGGTGNQPQHF. Here the CDR3 DNA reads TGTGCCAGCAGTCTTGGTGGAACTGGCAATCAGCCCCAGCATTTT.

This clonotype has just a few counts. The chain is built from TRBV7-2 and TRBJ1-3; D unresolved. The germline gives CDR1 SGHTA, CDR2 FQGNSA. The CDR3 contains 13 residues. The V gene lost 4 bases and the J gene lost 2 bases, with 6 bases spanning the gap. The DNA for the CDR3 is TGTGCCAGCAGCTCGGCTCCTGGAAACACCATATATTTT. It specifies CASSSAPGNTIYF.

This clonotype occurred many times. The V gene is TRBV7-3, the J gene TRBJ1-1; 12 nucleotides align to TRBD1. Per the germline V gene, CDR1 is SGHTA and CDR2 is FQGTGA. V was pared by 4 bases and J by 5 bases, with 2 bases of the junction left unmatched. The CDR3 has 14 amino acids. CDR3 DNA: TGTGCCAGCAGCTCGGGACAGGGGGCAACTGAAGCTTTCTTT. Translation gives CASSSGQGATEAFF.

This clonotype was recorded at least ten times. The genes are TRBV7-9 and TRBJ2-2; TRBD2 agrees at 8 bases. This CDR3 contains 16 residues. The J segment lost 3 bases and the V segment lost 5 bases, leaving 8 bases of the junction unmatched. Germline lookup yields CDR1 SEHNR and CDR2 FQNEAQ (reference sequence). CDR3 residues: CASSQRGTSYTGELFF. The CDR3 bases are TGTGCCAGCAGCCAACGGGGGACTAGTTACACCGGGGAGCTGTTTTTT.

This clonotype was found many times. The V and J genes are TRBV20-1 and TRBJ1-5, with D possibly TRBD1 on 6 matching bases. The V and J ends lost 1 base and 5 bases respectively, with 18 bases between them. The CDR3 runs to 16 residues. Germline-derived CDR1 and CDR2 are DFQATT and SNEGSKA (reference sequence). CDR3 loop: CSARVGGRNRDQPQHF. CDR3 nucleotide sequence: TGCAGTGCTAGAGTCGGTGGGAGGAACAGGGATCAGCCCCAGCATTTT.

This chain connects TRBV28 to TRBJ1-5, with D hard to call. Germline CDR1 MDHEN, CDR2 SYDVKM. The CDR3 runs to 14 residues. Trimming left V 6 bases short and J 0 bases short, with 9 bases between. The CDR3 sequence is CASRRPYSNQPQHF. CDR3 nucleotide sequence: TGTGCCAGCAGACGGCCTTATAGCAATCAGCCCCAGCATTTT. Together with reference TRBV28 and TRBJ1-5, the CDR3 gives the full variable domain: DVKVTQSSRYLVKRTGEKVFLECVQDMDHENMFWYRQDPGLGLRLIYFSYDVKMKEKGDIPEGYSVSREKKERFSLILESASTNQTSMYLCASRRPYSNQPQHFGDGTRLSIL.

This clonotype was seen a few times. The chain links TRBV6-5 to TRBJ2-3; 10 positions agree with TRBD2. V gave up 6 bases and J gave up 1 base; unmatched junction bases: 1. Germline V lookup: CDR1 MNHEY, CDR2 SVGAGI. This CDR3 region has 14 residues. The CDR3 region is CASRGLAGTDTQYF. CDR3 coding DNA: TGTGCCAGCAGAGGACTAGCGGGCACAGATACGCAGTATTTT.

This clonotype was seen many times. The V gene is TRBV20-1, the J gene TRBJ2-5; D perhaps matches TRBD2 (6 bases). Trimming stripped 4 bases from V and 5 bases from J, with 23 bases between. The CDR3 has 16 amino acids. Per the germline V gene, CDR1 is DFQATT and CDR2 is SNEGSKA (reference sequence). The CDR3 DNA reads TGCAGTGCTAACTTTTTCGCGGGACGGGGTGGGGAGACCCAGTACTTC. It translates to CSANFFAGRGGETQYF.

This clonotype was seen at least ten times. This chain links TRBV11-3 with TRBJ2-7; maybe TRBD1 (6 bases). Germline lookup yields CDR1 SGHNT and CDR2 YENEEA. V dropped 4 bases and J dropped 2 bases, with 15 bases sitting between them. The CDR3 is 15 amino acids. This chain's CDR3 is CASSSRDTDPYEQYF. The CDR3 DNA sequence: TGTGCCAGCAGCTCCCGGGACACGGACCCCTACGAGCAGTACTTC. Drawing the rest from reference TRBV11-3 and TRBJ2-7, the complete variable domain is EAGVVQSPRYKIIEKKQPVAFWCNPISGHNTLYWYLQNLGQGPELLIRYENEEAVDDSQLPKDRFSAERLKGVDSTLKIQPAELGDSAVYLCASSSRDTDPYEQYFGPGTRLTVT.

This clonotype has more than one count but fewer than ten. The conserved closing phenylalanine or tryptophan is absent in this CDR3, likely reflecting a read error. The chain couples TRBV7-8 to TRBJ2-1, with 9 bases identical to TRBD2. Germline loops: CDR1 SGHVS, CDR2 FQNEAQ. CDR3 length: 16 residues. V lost 5 bases to trimming and J lost 7 bases; unmatched junction nucleotides: 12. CDR3 nucleotide sequence: TGTGCCAGCAGCCAGTTATATACTAGCGGGTCTAATGAGCAGTTCTCC. This translates into CASSQLYTSGSNEQFS.

In this sample, this clonotype turned up many times. The V gene is TRBV20-1, the J gene TRBJ2-1; possible D gene TRBD1, 5 bases. The V gene lost 6 bases and the J gene lost 6 bases, with 18 bases spanning the gap. CDR3 length: 14 amino acids. In germline, CDR1 is DFQATT, CDR2 SNEGSKA (reference sequence). CDR3 loop: CSARTLLNSNEQFF. The CDR3 bases are TGCAGTGCCCGGACACTTCTCAACAGCAATGAGCAGTTCTTC.